This T cell receptor beta chain is drawn from a study of blood T cell repertoires in COVID-19. Study details: The analysed material was cDNA or gDNA that came from T cells, B-cell-depleted T cells, or PBMCs.

The Seattle site enrolled patients during active infection and followed them longitudinally. This CDR3 spans 12 amino acids. Germline values: CDR1 MNHEY, CDR2 SVGAGI. Profiled with immunoSEQ multiplex PCR; TCRdb holds only in-frame clones, not every one. The table shows about 170,000 clones, with about 83% occurring only once. Concerning this clone itself: At one of its ends the junction is not consistent with the germline gene, which may arise from a read error.

V usage is TRBV6-5 and J usage is TRBJ2-7, with a weak D call TRBD1 (5 bases). Source material: peripheral blood. This receptor was taken from a woman over 75 with COVID-19, enrolled during active disease. The chain's CDR3 is CASGPPRRQFDF. The CDR3 DNA sequence: TGTGCCAGCGGGCCCCCCCGGAGACAGTTCGACTTC.